This entry lists 23 T cell receptor beta chains sequenced from one sample in a study of cytomegalovirus exposure and HLA in healthy donors. The PCR employed 60 Vbeta primers together with 13 Jbeta primers. Only in-frame clones appear in the TCRdb table, and some are missing; sequencing was by immunoSEQ multiplex PCR. The table records about 120,000 clones, approximately 83% of them present only once. Sequenced sample: PBMCs. The receptors stem from a man in his forties or fifties in good health and CMV-seronegative.

The rearrangement joins TRBV5-6 to TRBJ1-1; 8 positions agree with TRBD1. The CDR3 sequence is 15 residues long. Germline loops: CDR1 SGHDT, CDR2 YYEEEE. V lost 2 bases and J lost 1; bases outside the gene matches: 4. CDR3 DNA sequence: TGTGCCAGCAGCTTCTACGGGACAGGGAACACTGAAGCTTTCTTT. Amino acids: CASSFYGTGNTEAFF. Together with reference TRBV5-6 and TRBJ1-1, the CDR3 gives the full variable domain: DAGVTQSPTHLIKTRGQQVTLRCSPKSGHDTVSWYQQALGQGPQFIFQYYEEEERQRGNFPDRFSGHQFPNYSSELNVNALLLGDSALYLCASSFYGTGNTEAFFGQGTRLTVV.

The chain recombines TRBV6-5 with TRBJ1-2; TRBD1 aligns across 9 bases. From germline, CDR1 is MNHEY and CDR2 SVGAGI. J gave up 0 bases and V 5 bases, and 1 base lay outside the gene matches. The CDR3 has 14 residues. The CDR3 bases are TGTGCCAGCAGTCGACAGGGGGCTAACTATGGCTACACCTTC. Protein sequence: CASSRQGANYGYTF.

V is TRBV2 and J is TRBJ2-7, with D perhaps TRBD1 (5 bases). The germline V and J ends were trimmed by 2 bases and 9 bases, with 8 bases remaining between them. This CDR3 is 11 amino acids long. Germline CDR1 is SNHLY and CDR2 is FYNNEI. The chain's CDR3 is CASSERQGQYF. CDR3 nucleotide sequence: TGTGCCAGCAGTGAACGGCAGGGGCAGTACTTC.

The chain couples TRBV13 to TRBJ2-3, with 7 nucleotides matching TRBD2. Germline assignment: CDR1 PRHDT and CDR2 FYEKMQ (reference sequence). V shed 7 bases, J shed 0 bases, and the junction held 10 bases outside the gene matches. There are 16 residues in the CDR3. In DNA, the CDR3 is TGTGCCAGCATCCGTTTGGGGGGGTCTAGCACAGATACGCAGTATTTT. The encoded protein is CASIRLGGSSTDTQYF. Supplemented by reference TRBV13 and TRBJ2-3, the full variable domain reads AAGVIQSPRHLIKEKRETATLKCYPIPRHDTVYWYQQGPGQDPQFLISFYEKMQSDKGSIPDRFSAQQFSDYHSELNMSSLELGDSALYFCASIRLGGSSTDTQYFGPGTRLTVL.

J is TRBJ2-5 and V is TRBV7-6, with a possible D match to TRBD2 (5 bases). The CDR3 is 15 amino acids. Germline V gene data show CDR1 as SGHVS and CDR2 as FNYEAQ. The V gene lost 0 bases and the J gene lost 7 bases, with 15 bases spanning the gap. The DNA of the CDR3 is TGTGCCAGCAGCTTAGCAAGTACGGGGTCAGGGACCCAGTACTTC. This encodes CASSLASTGSGTQYF.

The chain is built from TRBV7-9 and TRBJ1-2, with 8 positions matching TRBD1. This CDR3 is built from 15 residues. Trimming at V came to 4 bases and at J to 2 bases, leaving 6 bases not matched to a gene. CDR1 is SEHNR, CDR2 FQNEAQ, per germline (reference sequence). This CDR3 reads CASSSPRTGNYGYTF. The CDR3 bases are TGTGCCAGCAGCTCACCCAGGACAGGGAACTATGGCTACACCTTC.

The chain employs TRBV7-2 and TRBJ1-2; 7 nucleotides line up with TRBD1. With V trimmed by 5 bases and J by 8 bases, 14 bases remained unmatched. The germline V gene encodes CDR1 SGHTA and CDR2 FQGNSA. The length of the CDR3 is 15 residues. The CDR3 here is CASSPRRQGLGGYTF. The DNA for the CDR3 is TGTGCCAGCAGCCCCCGTAGACAGGGTCTAGGGGGCTACACCTTC.

The rearrangement joins TRBV5-1 to TRBJ2-7; TRBD1 aligns across 9 bases. The V segment lost 4 bases and the J segment 6 bases; nucleotides outside the gene matches: 8. This CDR3 has 14 amino acids. Germline V gene lookup returns CDR1 SGHRS and CDR2 YFSETQ. The CDR3 DNA is TGCGCCAGCAGCGCAGGACAGGGGTGGTCCGAGCAGTACTTC. As protein: CASSAGQGWSEQYF.

V and J are TRBV25-1 and TRBJ2-7; maybe TRBD1 (5 bases). Germline lookup yields CDR1 MGHDK and CDR2 SYGVNS. The CDR3 sequence is 13 residues long. Trimming removed 4 bases at V and 2 bases at J, with 9 bases between. CDR3 nucleotide sequence: TGTGCCAGCAGTGGGGGCGTCCCCTACGAGCAGTACTTC. Encoded protein: CASSGGVPYEQYF.

This chain joins TRBV28 and TRBJ2-7, with 9 bases aligning to TRBD1. V trimming: 7 bases; J trimming: 6 bases; junction bases outside the gene matches: 7. The CDR3 extends over 13 amino acids. CDR1 and CDR2 (germline): MDHEN, SYDVKM. Here the CDR3 DNA reads TGTGCCAGCATTGGGGGACAGGGACTCGAGCAGTACTTC. Protein: CASIGGQGLEQYF. Together with reference TRBV28 and TRBJ2-7, the CDR3 gives the full variable domain: DVKVTQSSRYLVKRTGEKVFLECVQDMDHENMFWYRQDPGLGLRLIYFSYDVKMKEKGDIPEGYSVSREKKERFSLILESASTNQTSMYLCASIGGQGLEQYFGPGTRLTVT.

This chain uses TRBV2 with TRBJ2-7, with 12 bases that match TRBD1. The germline V gene encodes CDR1 SNHLY and CDR2 FYNNEI. There are 13 residues in the CDR3. The trim removed 8 bases at V and 5 bases at J, leaving 4 bases unmatched. Written as DNA, the CDR3 is TGTGCCAGCGGGGGGGACAGGGGGCACGAGCAGTACTTC. This codes for CASGGDRGHEQYF.

This chain joins TRBV5-1 and TRBJ2-3; TRBD2 matches 9 bases. The V segment lost 5 bases and the J segment 10 bases; nucleotides outside the gene matches: 14. The CDR3 is 15 residues long. Germline CDR1 is SGHRS and CDR2 is YFSETQ. CDR3 bases: TGCGCCAGCAGACCGAGGGAGCGGGGGGCAACTCCGCAGTATTTT. This gives the protein CASRPRERGATPQYF.

V gene TRBV7-2 combines with J gene TRBJ1-6, with TRBD1 matching 8 bases. CDR1 is SGHTA and CDR2 is FQGNSA in the germline V gene. The CDR3 contains 15 residues. The J segment lost 7 bases and the V segment lost 5 bases, leaving 7 bases of the junction unmatched. The CDR3 DNA is TGTGCCAGCAGCGGTCGGGGACAGGCGAATTCACCCCTCCACTTT. Amino acid sequence: CASSGRGQANSPLHF.

This chain connects TRBV4-3 to TRBJ2-2; TRBD2 matches 8 bases. Germline assignment: CDR1 LGHNA and CDR2 YSLEER. CDR3 length equals 15 residues. V shed 7 bases and J 2 bases; nucleotides not matched to a gene: 6. The CDR3: CASKPGGGNTGELFF. DNA for the CDR3: TGCGCCAGCAAACCCGGGGGGGGAAACACCGGGGAGCTGTTTTTT.

CDR3 coding DNA: TGTGCCAGCAGCCCGGGGTTATGGGCCTACGAGCAGTACTTC. It codes for CASSPGLWAYEQYF. The chain employs TRBV7-2 and TRBJ2-7; maybe TRBD2 (5 bases). Deletions cut 5 bases from V and 2 bases from J, with 13 bases between. The CDR3 is 14 residues long. The germline V gene has CDR1 SGHTA and CDR2 FQGNSA.

The gene calls are TRBV28 and TRBJ1-2; D might be TRBD1 (5 bases). Germline-derived CDR1 and CDR2 are MDHEN and SYDVKM. The CDR3 runs 14 residues. V shed 1 base and J shed 2 bases, with 8 bases lying between them. This chain's CDR3 is CASSLSGGNYGYTF. The CDR3 nucleotides read TGTGCCAGCAGTTTATCGGGGGGGAACTATGGCTACACCTTC.

The CDR3 DNA sequence: TGTGCCAGCAGCACGTCACAGGGGCTTGGCTACACCTTC. Its protein is CASSTSQGLGYTF. The genes are TRBV7-3 and TRBJ1-2; 7 bases agree with TRBD1. The CDR3 contains 13 residues. V lost 5 bases, J lost 7 bases, and 7 bases stayed unmatched. CDR1 is SGHTA, CDR2 FQGTGA, per germline.

This chain joins TRBV29-1 and TRBJ1-6; 9 nucleotides match TRBD1. Germline CDR1 and CDR2: SQVTM and ANQGSEA. Germline trimming cut 5 bases from V and 0 bases from J; bases unmatched to any gene: 5. CDR3 length: 16 amino acids. The CDR3 reads CSVNWTGDSYNSPLHF. The CDR3 bases are TGCAGCGTTAATTGGACAGGGGACTCCTATAATTCACCCCTCCACTTT. The full variable domain, completed using reference TRBV29-1 and TRBJ1-6, is SAVISQKPSRDICQRGTSLTIQCQVDSQVTMMFWYRQQPGQSLTLIATANQGSEATYESGFVIDKFPISRPNLTFSTLTVSNMSPEDSSIYLCSVNWTGDSYNSPLHFGNGTRLTVT.

This chain connects TRBV7-9 to TRBJ1-1, with TRBD1 matching over 8 bases. The V gene's germline CDR1 is SEHNR and CDR2 FQNEAQ (reference sequence). The CDR3 spans 14 residues. V trimming: 6 bases; J trimming: 4 bases; junction bases outside the gene matches: 7. The CDR3 DNA sequence: TGTGCCAGCAGGCCTACAGGGGGAAGCACTGAAGCTTTCTTT. Translating it yields CASRPTGGSTEAFF.

The chain employs TRBV19 and TRBJ2-6, with 8 bases that match TRBD1. J was trimmed by 0 bases and V by 5 bases; bases with no gene match: 9. From germline, CDR1 is LNHDA and CDR2 SQIVND (reference sequence). The CDR3 covers 18 residues. CDR3 region: CASSLLQGASSGANVLTF. The CDR3 coding sequence is TGTGCCAGTAGTCTCCTGCAGGGGGCGTCCTCTGGGGCCAACGTCCTGACTTTC.

The gene calls are TRBV4-2 and TRBJ2-2, with TRBD1 matching over 10 bases. Germline CDR1 reads LGHNA; CDR2 reads YNFKEQ. The length of the CDR3 is 17 residues. Germline trimming cut 0 bases from V and 3 bases from J; bases unmatched to any gene: 4. Here the CDR3 reads CASSQDLGTGDTGELFF. DNA of the CDR3: TGTGCCAGCAGCCAAGATCTAGGGACAGGGGACACCGGGGAGCTGTTTTTT.

V and J are TRBV5-1 and TRBJ2-7, with 7 bases lining up with TRBD1. Trimming removed 8 bases from V and 2 bases from J; junction bases left unmatched: 7. From germline, CDR1 is SGHRS and CDR2 YFSETQ. The CDR3 totals 13 residues. The CDR3 DNA reads TGCGCCAGTAGAATCCAGGGGGCCTACGAGCAGTACTTC. Its protein is CASRIQGAYEQYF.

This chain joins TRBV4-1 and TRBJ1-3; D gene unclear. The germline V and J ends were trimmed by 0 bases and 5 bases, with 11 bases remaining between them. Per germline, CDR1 MGHRA and CDR2 YSYEKL. There are 15 residues in the CDR3. This CDR3 reads CASSQERDLRNTIYF. In DNA, the CDR3 is TGCGCCAGCAGCCAAGAACGGGATCTGAGAAACACCATATATTTT.